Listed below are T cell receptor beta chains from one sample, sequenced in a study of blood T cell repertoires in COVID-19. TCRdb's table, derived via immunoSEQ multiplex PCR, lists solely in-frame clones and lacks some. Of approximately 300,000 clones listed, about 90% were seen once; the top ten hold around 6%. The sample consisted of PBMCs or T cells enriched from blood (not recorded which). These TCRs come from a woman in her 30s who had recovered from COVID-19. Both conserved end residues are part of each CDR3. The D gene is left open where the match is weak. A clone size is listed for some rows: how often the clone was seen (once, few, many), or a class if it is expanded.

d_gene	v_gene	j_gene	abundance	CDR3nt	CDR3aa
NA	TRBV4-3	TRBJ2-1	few	TGCGCCAGCAGCCCCTTCCTTACCCAACTCGGGAATGAGCAGTTCTTC	CASSPFLTQLGNEQFF
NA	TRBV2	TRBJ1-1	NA	TGTGCCAGCAGGAAGGAGGTGATGAACACTGAAGCTTTCTTT	CASRKEVMNTEAFF
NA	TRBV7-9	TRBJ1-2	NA	TGTGCCAGCAGCTTAGGCTGGGGGCTGGGTGGCTACACCTTC	CASSLGWGLGGYTF
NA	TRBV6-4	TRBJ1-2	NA	TGTGCCAGCAGCGCTACCCCGGGGGATTGGGGCTACACCTTC	CASSATPGDWGYTF
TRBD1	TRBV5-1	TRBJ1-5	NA	TGCGCCAGCAGGGAGACAGGGGACCCCAATCAGCCCCAGCATTTT	CASRETGDPNQPQHF
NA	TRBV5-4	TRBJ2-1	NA	TGTGCCAGCAGCACAGTCGGGGTGATGGGCAATGAGCAGTTCTTC	CASSTVGVMGNEQFF
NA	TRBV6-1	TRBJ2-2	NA	TGTGCCAGCAGTGCAGGCCAGGGGCTAAACACCGGGGAGCTGTTTTTT	CASSAGQGLNTGELFF
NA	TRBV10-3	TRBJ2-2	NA	TGTGCCATCAGTGTCTCAGGGATGGAAACCGGGGAGCTGTTTTTT	CAISVSGMETGELFF
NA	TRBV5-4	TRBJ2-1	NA	TGTGCCAGCAGCCTGGAGGGGGAGCAGTTCTTC	CASSLEGEQFF
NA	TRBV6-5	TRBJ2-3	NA	TGTGCCAGCACCAAGCTCGGGGGGCGCACAGATACGCAGTATTTT	CASTKLGGRTDTQYF
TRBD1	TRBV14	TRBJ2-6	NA	TGTGCCAGCAGCCAAGGGGGGACAGTCCGCTCTGGGGCCAACGTCCTGACTTTC	CASSQGGTVRSGANVLTF
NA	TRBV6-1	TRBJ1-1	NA	TGTGCCAGCAGTGAATTCGGGTGGGCTTTCTTT	CASSEFGWAFF
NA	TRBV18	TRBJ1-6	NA	TGTGCCAGCTCACCGAATAGCCGATCCTATAATTCACCCCTCCACTTT	CASSPNSRSYNSPLHF
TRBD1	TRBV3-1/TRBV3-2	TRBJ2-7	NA	TGTGCCAGCAGCCGCGACCCAACAGGGGGGAACGAGCAGTACTTC	CASSRDPTGGNEQYF
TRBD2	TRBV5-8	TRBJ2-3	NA	TGTGCCAGCAGGCGGGGGGGCATTCACACAGATACGCAGTATTTT	CASRRGGIHTDTQYF
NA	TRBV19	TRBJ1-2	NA	TGTGCCAGTAGTATCACAGGGCCATATGGCTACACCTTC	CASSITGPYGYTF
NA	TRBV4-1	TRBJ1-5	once	TGCGCCAGCAGCCAAGACGAGATAAATCAGCCCCAGCATTTT	CASSQDEINQPQHF
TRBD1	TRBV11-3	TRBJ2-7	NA	TGTGCCAGCAGCTACCGGACAGGCTACGAGCAGTACTTC	CASSYRTGYEQYF
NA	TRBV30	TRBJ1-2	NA	TGTGCCTGGGGCCAGTCTAACTATGGCTACACCTTC	CAWGQSNYGYTF
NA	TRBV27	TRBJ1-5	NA	TGTGCCAGCAGTTTAGGTGGCAGGGAAGCGTGGCGCAATCAGCCCCAGCATTTT	CASSLGGREAWRNQPQHF
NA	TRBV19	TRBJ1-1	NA	TGTGCCAGTAGTATAGATGCGAGGGACACTGAAGCTTTCTTT	CASSIDARDTEAFF
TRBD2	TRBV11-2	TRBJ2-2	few	TGTGCCAGCAGCTTAGGGGGACTAGCAGCCGGGGAGCTGTTTTTT	CASSLGGLAAGELFF
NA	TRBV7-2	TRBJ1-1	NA	TGTGCCAGCAGCTTTACCGACAGAACTGAAGCTTTCTTT	CASSFTDRTEAFF
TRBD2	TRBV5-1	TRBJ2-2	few	TGCGCCAGCAGCTTGCGGTTAGCGGGGGGCCCGAACACCGGGGAGCTGTTTTTT	CASSLRLAGGPNTGELFF
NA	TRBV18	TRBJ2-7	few	TGTGCCAGCTCACCCACGGAGGGGAAGGGGAGCGAGCAGTACTTC	CASSPTEGKGSEQYF
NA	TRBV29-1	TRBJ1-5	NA	TGCAGCGTACGGGATAGCGGTGCCCTCAATCAGCCCCAGCATTTT	CSVRDSGALNQPQHF
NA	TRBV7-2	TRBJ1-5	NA	TGTGCCAGCAGTATTGGAGGGGGCAATCAGCCCCAGCATTTT	CASSIGGGNQPQHF
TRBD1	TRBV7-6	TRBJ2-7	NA	TGTGCCAGCAGCACCGGGACAGACTACGAGCAGTACTTC	CASSTGTDYEQYF
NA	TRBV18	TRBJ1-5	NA	TGTGCCAGCTCACCACCGGGGAGGGCGGATCAGCCCCAGCATTTT	CASSPPGRADQPQHF
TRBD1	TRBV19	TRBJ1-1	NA	TGTGCCAGTAGTGTCCGGGACAGGGGATTTATGAACACTGAAGCTTTCTTT	CASSVRDRGFMNTEAFF
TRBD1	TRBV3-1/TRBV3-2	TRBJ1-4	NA	TGTGCCAGCAGCCAAAAGGGGGGAAGACAGGGGAATGAAAAACTGTTTTTT	CASSQKGGRQGNEKLFF
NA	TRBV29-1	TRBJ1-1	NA	TGCAGCGTTGTGAAGGCGGTGAACACTGAAGCTTTCTTT	CSVVKAVNTEAFF
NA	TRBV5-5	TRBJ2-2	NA	TGTGCCAGCAGCGGGGCCATTCTCGGGGAGCTGTTTTTT	CASSGAILGELFF
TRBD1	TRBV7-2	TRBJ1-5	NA	TGTGCCAGCACTAAGAGGGGGCCGGGGGATCAGCCCCAGCATTTT	CASTKRGPGDQPQHF
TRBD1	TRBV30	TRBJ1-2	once	TGTGCCGAGGGGGCCTATGGCTACACCTTC	CAEGAYGYTF
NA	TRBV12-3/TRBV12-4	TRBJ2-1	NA	TGTGCCAGCAGTCTTATACAGGGGGGGAAGTTCTTC	CASSLIQGGKFF
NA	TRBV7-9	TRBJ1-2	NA	TGTGCCAGCTCGGGAAGTGGCTACACCTTC	CASSGSGYTF
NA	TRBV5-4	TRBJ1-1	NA	TGTGCCAGCAGCATAGACAAGAGTCCGGCTTTCTTT	CASSIDKSPAFF
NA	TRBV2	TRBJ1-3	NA	TGTGCCAGCACCCTCTCTGGAAACACCATATATTTT	CASTLSGNTIYF
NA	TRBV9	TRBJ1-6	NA	TGTGCCAGCAGCGTAAATGGTTTAGGGAGGACCCTCCACTTT	CASSVNGLGRTLHF
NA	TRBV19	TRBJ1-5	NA	TGTGCCAGTAGTATACCGGCGGGGCTGGGGAATCAGCCCCAGCATTTT	CASSIPAGLGNQPQHF
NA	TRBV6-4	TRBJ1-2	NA	TGTGCCAGCAGTGCCACAGCCTTAGCTAACTATGGCTACACCTTC	CASSATALANYGYTF